This T cell receptor beta chain was captured in a study of tumor-infiltrating lymphocytes in primary liver carcinoma. A primer matching the constant region was used to make TCR beta cDNA from 450 to 500 ng of total RNA. Libraries for TCR beta were built through three nested multiplex PCR rounds, which together made up a slightly modified ARM-PCR procedure. Investigators reported that the first two PCR rounds, at around 9 cycles each, used TRBV1-TRBV30 forward primers with a C-beta reverse primer. TCRdb redid the calling of the multiplex PCR reads with MiXCR, one entry per CDR3 protein. The table includes about 320,000 distinct CDR3 sequences, 50% to 60% detected once. Blood RNA was derived from unsorted whole blood, and germline DNA was extracted too. This clonotype occurred many times. Germline lookup yields CDR1 SEHNR and CDR2 FQNEAQ (reference sequence). Trimming cost V 5 bases and J 6 bases, with 23 bases left between them. The CDR3 totals 17 residues.

The chain carries TRBV7-9 and TRBJ2-1, with D possibly being TRBD2 (6 bases). Sequencing input: peripheral blood. This sequence was found in a woman aged 30 to 39 with primary liver carcinoma and hepatitis B virus infection. The DNA of the CDR3 is TGTGCCAGCAGCCCAAAGGTCCGGGAGAGTCGGATCAATGAGCAGTTCTTC. Translation: CASSPKVRESRINEQFF.